This TCR beta chain originates from a study of cytomegalovirus exposure and HLA in healthy donors. Study-level results: A later analysis showed HLA-associated TCR beta chains outstripping equally common others in clonal expansion.

Of note for this clone: What it binds is unknown.

The CDR3 has 15 amino acids. The germline gives CDR1 SGHAT, CDR2 FQDESV (reference sequence). Trimming removed 3 bases at V and 0 bases at J, with 11 bases between. Though probably carrying unrecorded immune exposures, donors were nominally healthy at sampling. Primers: 60 Vbeta forward and 13 Jbeta reverse. Only in-frame clones appear in the TCRdb table, and some are missing; sequencing was by immunoSEQ multiplex PCR. This sample yields fewer than 150,000 clones, of which around 74% are seen a single time; 30% belongs to the top ten. This chain connects TRBV11-1 to TRBJ1-2; D uncertain. The clonotype comes from a man aged 60 to 69 in good health and CMV-seropositive. Sequencing used PBMCs. The CDR3 DNA is TGTGCCAGCAGCTTTAATCGGGAATCTAACTATGGCTACACCTTC. Its translation is CASSFNRESNYGYTF.